The clone carrying this TCR beta chain was seen a handful of times. This sample was included in a study of T-cell reconstitution after alpha-beta-depleted transplantation in children. V lost 0 bases and J 2 bases, leaving 12 bases between the germline ends. Germline V CDR1 and CDR2: ENHRY, SYGVKD. The CDR3 is made up of 16 amino acids. The TCRbeta library incorporated unique molecular identifiers. TCRdb re-derived calls from the PCR reads in MiXCR, one entry per CDR3 protein. The sample has some 550,000 distinct CDR3 sequences; 15% to 20% are singletons. The material sequenced was PBMCs from the stem cell graft donor, taken from the stem cell graft. The clonotype originates from a human donor who donated a stem cell graft to a child with acute lymphoblastic leukemia. This chain joins TRBV10-3 and TRBJ2-3, with D perhaps matching TRBD2 (5 bases). CDR3 sequence (DNA): TGTGCCATCAGTGAGTCGAGGGCAGATTACACAGATACGCAGTATTTT. Translating it yields CAISESRADYTDTQYF.